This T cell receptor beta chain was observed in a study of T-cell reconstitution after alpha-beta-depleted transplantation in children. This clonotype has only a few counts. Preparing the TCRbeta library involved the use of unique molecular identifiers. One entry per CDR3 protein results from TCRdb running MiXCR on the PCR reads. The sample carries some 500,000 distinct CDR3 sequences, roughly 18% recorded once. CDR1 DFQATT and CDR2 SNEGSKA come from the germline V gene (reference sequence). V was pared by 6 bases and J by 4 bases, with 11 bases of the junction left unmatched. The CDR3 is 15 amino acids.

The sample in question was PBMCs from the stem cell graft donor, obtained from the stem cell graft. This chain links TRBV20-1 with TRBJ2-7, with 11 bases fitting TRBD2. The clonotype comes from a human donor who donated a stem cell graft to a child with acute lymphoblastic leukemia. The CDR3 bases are TGCAGTGCCGAACTAGCGGGAGAGTTTATGTACGAGCAGTACTTC. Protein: CSAELAGEFMYEQYF.